This T cell receptor beta chain emerged from a study of blood T cell repertoires in COVID-19. About the research overall: Material from acute and convalescent COVID-19 was sourced from the United States, Italy and Spain. Sources were T cells, B-cell-depleted T cells, or PBMCs; the material itself was cDNA or gDNA.

V gave up 6 bases and J gave up 4 bases; unmatched junction bases: 4. Germline V gives CDR1 WNHNN, CDR2 SYGVQD (reference sequence). The CDR3 contains 14 residues. Under the authors' procedure: Estimates of nucleated cell counts were drawn from the amplification of reference gene primers. Sequencing was performed with immunoSEQ multiplex PCR; in TCRdb, only in-frame clones are kept and a portion is missing. V, J and clone size were drawn from that table, and D and trimming were deduced from the DNA. Of more than 200,000 clones in the sample, 88% were seen once. The sequence derives from a woman aged 55-70 years with acute or convalescent COVID-19. The chain couples TRBV10-1 to TRBJ2-5, with 11 bases fitting TRBD2. Sequenced material: peripheral blood. CDR3 residues: CASSSSGRPETQYF. The DNA for the CDR3 is TGCGCCAGCAGCTCTAGCGGGAGGCCAGAGACCCAGTACTTC.